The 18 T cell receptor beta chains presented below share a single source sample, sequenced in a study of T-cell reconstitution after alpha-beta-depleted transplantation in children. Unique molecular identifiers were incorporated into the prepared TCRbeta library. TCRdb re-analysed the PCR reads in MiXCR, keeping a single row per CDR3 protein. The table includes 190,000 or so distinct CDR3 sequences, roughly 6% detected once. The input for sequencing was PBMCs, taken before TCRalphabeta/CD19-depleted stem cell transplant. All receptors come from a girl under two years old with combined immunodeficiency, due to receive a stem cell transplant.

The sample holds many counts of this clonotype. DNA of the CDR3: TGCAGTGCTAGTCGACTAGCGAGTATCTACGAGCAGTACTTC. As protein: CSASRLASIYEQYF. The chain couples TRBV20-1 to TRBJ2-7; 8 positions match TRBD2. This CDR3 has 14 residues. The V segment lost 3 bases and the J segment 3 bases; nucleotides outside the gene matches: 7. CDR1 is DFQATT, CDR2 SNEGSKA, per germline (reference sequence).

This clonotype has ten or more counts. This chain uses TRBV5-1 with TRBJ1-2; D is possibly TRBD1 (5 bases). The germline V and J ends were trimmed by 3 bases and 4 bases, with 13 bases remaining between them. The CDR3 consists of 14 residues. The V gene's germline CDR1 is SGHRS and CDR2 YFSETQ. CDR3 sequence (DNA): TGCGCCAGCAGCTCGGGCGGGACTGGCTATGGCTACACCTTC. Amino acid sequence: CASSSGGTGYGYTF.

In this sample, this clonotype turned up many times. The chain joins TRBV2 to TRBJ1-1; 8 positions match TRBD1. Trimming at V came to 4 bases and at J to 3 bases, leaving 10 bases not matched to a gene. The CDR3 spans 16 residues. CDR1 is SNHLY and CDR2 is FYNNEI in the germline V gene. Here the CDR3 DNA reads TGTGCCAGCAGTGGGCCGTGGACAGGGCGGCACACTGAAGCTTTCTTT. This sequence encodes CASSGPWTGRHTEAFF.

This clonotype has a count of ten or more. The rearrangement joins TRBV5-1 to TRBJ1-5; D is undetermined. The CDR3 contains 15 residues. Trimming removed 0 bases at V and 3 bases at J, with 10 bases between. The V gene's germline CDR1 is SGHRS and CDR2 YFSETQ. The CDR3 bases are TGCGCCAGCAGCTTGGCAGGCCAGGACAATCAGCCCCAGCATTTT. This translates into CASSLAGQDNQPQHF.

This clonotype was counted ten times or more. The CDR3 spells CASSQTGTGGTGELFF. In DNA form, the CDR3 reads TGTGCCAGCAGCCAAACCGGGACAGGGGGCACCGGGGAGCTGTTTTTT. This sequence joins TRBV4-2 and TRBJ2-2, with 11 bases identical to TRBD1. Germline V CDR1 and CDR2: LGHNA, YNFKEQ. V lost 2 bases and J lost 4; bases outside the gene matches: 3. The CDR3 runs to 16 residues.

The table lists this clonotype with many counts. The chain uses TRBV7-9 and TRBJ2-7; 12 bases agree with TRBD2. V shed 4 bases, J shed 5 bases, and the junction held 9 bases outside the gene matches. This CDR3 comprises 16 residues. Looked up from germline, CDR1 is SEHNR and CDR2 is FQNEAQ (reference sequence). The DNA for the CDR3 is TGTGCCAGCAGCTCGGAGACTAGCGGGAGCTTGCACGAGCAGTACTTC. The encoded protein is CASSSETSGSLHEQYF. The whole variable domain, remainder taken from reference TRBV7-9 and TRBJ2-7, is DTGVSQNPRHKITKRGQNVTFRCDPISEHNRLYWYRQTLGQGPEFLTYFQNEAQLEKSRLLSDRFSAERPKGSFSTLEIQRTEQGDSAMYLCASSSETSGSLHEQYFGPGTRLTVT.

Here the CDR3 reads CASSEEAGPYGYTF. For the CDR3, the DNA is TGTGCCAGCAGTGAAGAGGCAGGGCCCTATGGCTACACCTTC. The V gene is TRBV2, the J gene TRBJ1-2; maybe TRBD1 (5 bases). Germline CDR1 and CDR2: SNHLY and FYNNEI. With 1 base removed from V and 4 bases from J, the gap between germline ends came to 10 bases. This CDR3 region has 14 residues.

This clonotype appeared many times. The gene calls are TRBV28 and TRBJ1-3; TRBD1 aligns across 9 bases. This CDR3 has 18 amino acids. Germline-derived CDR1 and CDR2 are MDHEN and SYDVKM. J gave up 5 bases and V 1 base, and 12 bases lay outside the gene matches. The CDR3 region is CASSLSPGQGTYRNTIYF. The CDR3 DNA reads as TGTGCCAGCAGTTTATCCCCGGGACAGGGAACTTATAGAAACACCATATATTTT.

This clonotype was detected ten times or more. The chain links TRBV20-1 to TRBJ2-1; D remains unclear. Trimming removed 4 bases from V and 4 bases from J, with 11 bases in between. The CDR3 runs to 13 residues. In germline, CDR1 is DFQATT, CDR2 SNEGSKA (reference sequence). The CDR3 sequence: CSAKRLKYNEQFF. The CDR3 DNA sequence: TGCAGTGCTAAAAGACTGAAGTACAATGAGCAGTTCTTC.

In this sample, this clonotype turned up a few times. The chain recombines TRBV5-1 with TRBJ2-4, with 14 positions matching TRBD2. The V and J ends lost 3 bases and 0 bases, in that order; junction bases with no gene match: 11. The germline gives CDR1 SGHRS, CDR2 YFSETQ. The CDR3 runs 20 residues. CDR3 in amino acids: CASSSITGLAGGLAKNIQYF. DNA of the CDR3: TGCGCCAGCAGCTCAATTACTGGACTAGCGGGAGGATTAGCCAAAAACATTCAGTACTTC.

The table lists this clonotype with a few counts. CDR3 in amino acids: CSVMTQGNEQFF. The CDR3 coding sequence is TGCAGCGTTATGACCCAAGGTAATGAGCAGTTCTTC. The chain couples TRBV29-1 to TRBJ2-1, with unresolved D. The CDR3 runs 12 residues. Trimming took off 5 bases at V and 7 bases at J, with 12 bases between the two ends. Germline CDR1 is SQVTM and CDR2 is ANQGSEA.

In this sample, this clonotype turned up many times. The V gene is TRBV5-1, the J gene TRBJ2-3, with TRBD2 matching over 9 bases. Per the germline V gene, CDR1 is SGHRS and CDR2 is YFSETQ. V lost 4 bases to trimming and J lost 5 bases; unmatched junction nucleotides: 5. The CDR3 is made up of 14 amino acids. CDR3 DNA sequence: TGCGCCAGCAGCCCCGCTAGCGGGGTAGATACGCAGTATTTT. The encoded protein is CASSPASGVDTQYF.

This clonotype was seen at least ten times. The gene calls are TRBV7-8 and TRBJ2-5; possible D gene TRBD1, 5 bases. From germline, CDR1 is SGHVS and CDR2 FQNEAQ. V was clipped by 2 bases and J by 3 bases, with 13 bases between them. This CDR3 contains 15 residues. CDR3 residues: CASSLYGRVEETQYF. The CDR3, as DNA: TGTGCCAGCAGCTTATACGGCAGGGTGGAAGAGACCCAGTACTTC.

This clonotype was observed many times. CDR3 bases: TGTGCCAGCAGTACAACCCGGGTACCCACAGATACGCAGTATTTT. Its protein product is CASSTTRVPTDTQYF. The genes are TRBV6-1 and TRBJ2-3; D uncertain. The germline V gene encodes CDR1 MNHNS and CDR2 SASEGT. The CDR3 sequence is 15 residues long. The V gene lost 5 bases and the J gene lost 2 bases, with 14 bases spanning the gap.

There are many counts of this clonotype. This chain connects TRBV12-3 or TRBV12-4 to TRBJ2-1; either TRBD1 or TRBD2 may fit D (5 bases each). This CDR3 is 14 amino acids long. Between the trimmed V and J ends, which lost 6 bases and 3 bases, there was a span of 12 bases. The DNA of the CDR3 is TGTGCCAGCAGATCCGGGACGGTCTACAATGAGCAGTTCTTC. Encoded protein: CASRSGTVYNEQFF.

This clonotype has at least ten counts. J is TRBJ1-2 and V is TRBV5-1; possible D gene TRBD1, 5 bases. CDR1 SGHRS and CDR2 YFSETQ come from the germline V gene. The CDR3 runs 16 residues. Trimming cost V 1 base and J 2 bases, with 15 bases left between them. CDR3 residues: CASSLNSGTDNYGYTF. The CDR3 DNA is TGCGCCAGCAGCTTGAACTCCGGGACCGACAACTATGGCTACACCTTC.

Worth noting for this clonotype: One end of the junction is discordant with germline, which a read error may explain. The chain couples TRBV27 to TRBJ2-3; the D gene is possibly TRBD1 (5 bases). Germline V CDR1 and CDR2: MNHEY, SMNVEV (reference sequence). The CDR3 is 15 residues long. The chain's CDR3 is CAGSLQVFGTDTQYF. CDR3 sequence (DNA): TGTGCCGGCAGTTTACAGGTCTTCGGAACAGATACGCAGTATTTT.

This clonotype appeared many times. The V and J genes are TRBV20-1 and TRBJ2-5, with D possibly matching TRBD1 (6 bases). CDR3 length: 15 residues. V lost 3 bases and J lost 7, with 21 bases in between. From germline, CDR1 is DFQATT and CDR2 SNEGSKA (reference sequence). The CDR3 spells CSASKPADPRGTQYF. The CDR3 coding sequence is TGCAGTGCTAGCAAACCCGCGGACCCCAGGGGGACCCAGTACTTC.